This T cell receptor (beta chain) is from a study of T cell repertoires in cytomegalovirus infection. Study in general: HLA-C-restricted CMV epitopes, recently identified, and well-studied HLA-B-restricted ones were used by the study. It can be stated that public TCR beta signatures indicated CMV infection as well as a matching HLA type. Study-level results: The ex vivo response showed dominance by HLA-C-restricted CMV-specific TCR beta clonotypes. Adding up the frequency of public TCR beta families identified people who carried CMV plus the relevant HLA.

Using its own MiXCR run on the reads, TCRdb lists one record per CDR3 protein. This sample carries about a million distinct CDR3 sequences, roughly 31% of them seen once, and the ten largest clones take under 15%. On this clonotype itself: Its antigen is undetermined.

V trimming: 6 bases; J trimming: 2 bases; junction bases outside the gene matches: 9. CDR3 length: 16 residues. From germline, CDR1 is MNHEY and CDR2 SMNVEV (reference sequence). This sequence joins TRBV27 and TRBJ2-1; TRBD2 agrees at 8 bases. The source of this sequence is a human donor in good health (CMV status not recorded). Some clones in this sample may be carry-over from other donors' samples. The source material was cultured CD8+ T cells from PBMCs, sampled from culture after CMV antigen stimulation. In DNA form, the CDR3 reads TGTGCCAGCAGCCCACGGACTAGCCGGACCTACAATGAGCAGTTCTTC. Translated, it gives CASSPRTSRTYNEQFF.